This T cell receptor (beta chain) stems from a study of blood T cell repertoires in COVID-19. The germline CDR1 and CDR2 sequences are SGHDT and YYEEEE. CDR3 size: 15 residues. V lost 1 base and J lost 0, with 10 bases in between. Original processing notes: Estimated nucleated cell counts came from reference gene primer amplification. TCRdb's copy holds only in-frame clones and misses some; the assay was immunoSEQ multiplex PCR. The V and J calls and the clone size are those of that table, but D and trimming were determined from the DNA. Of 200,000 to 300,000 clones in the sample, about nine tenths were seen once. Assignments of participants to cohorts depended upon their own reported clinical history.

Sequenced input: PBMCs or T cells enriched from blood (not recorded which). The gene calls are TRBV5-6 and TRBJ1-2, with D possibly being TRBD1 (5 bases). The source is a woman aged 35 to 49 with acute COVID-19. The CDR3 protein is CASSLPGKSNYGYTF. The DNA for the CDR3 is TGTGCCAGCAGCTTGCCAGGGAAATCTAACTATGGCTACACCTTC. Using reference TRBV5-6 and TRBJ1-2 for the parts outside the CDR3, the full variable domain is DAGVTQSPTHLIKTRGQQVTLRCSPKSGHDTVSWYQQALGQGPQFIFQYYEEEERQRGNFPDRFSGHQFPNYSSELNVNALLLGDSALYLCASSLPGKSNYGYTFGSGTRLTVV.